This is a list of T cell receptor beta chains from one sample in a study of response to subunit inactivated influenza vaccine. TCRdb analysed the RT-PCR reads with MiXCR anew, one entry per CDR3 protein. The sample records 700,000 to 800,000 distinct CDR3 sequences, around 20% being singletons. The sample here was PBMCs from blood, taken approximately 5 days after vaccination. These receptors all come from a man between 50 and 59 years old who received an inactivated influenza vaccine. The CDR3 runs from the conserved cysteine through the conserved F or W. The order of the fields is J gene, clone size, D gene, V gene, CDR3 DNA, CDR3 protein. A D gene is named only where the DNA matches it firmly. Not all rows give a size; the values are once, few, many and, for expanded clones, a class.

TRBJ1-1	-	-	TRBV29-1	TGCAGCGTTCTCCACATGAACACTGAAGCTTTCTTT	CSVLHMNTEAFF
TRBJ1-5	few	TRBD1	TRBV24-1	TGTGCCACCCCAGGGGGGGCGGAAAATCAGCCCCAGCATTTT	CATPGGAENQPQHF
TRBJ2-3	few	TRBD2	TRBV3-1	TGTGCCAGCAGCCAAGTCTACGGGGGGAACACAGATACGCAGTATTTT	CASSQVYGGNTDTQYF
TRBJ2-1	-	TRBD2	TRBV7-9	TGTGCCAGCAGCTTAGTTATCAGCGGGGGATACAATGAGCAGTTCTTC	CASSLVISGGYNEQFF
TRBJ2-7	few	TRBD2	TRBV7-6	TGTGCCAGCAGCTTTGGCGGGCTAGCGGGAGGGGATGAGCAGTACTTC	CASSFGGLAGGDEQYF
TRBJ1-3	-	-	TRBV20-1	TGCAGTCGATACGCCGGAAACACCATATATTTT	CSRYAGNTIYF
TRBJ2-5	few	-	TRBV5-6	TGTGCCAGCAGCTTGGAAGTGGTCCGGGAGACCCAGTACTTC	CASSLEVVRETQYF
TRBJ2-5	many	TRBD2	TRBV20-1	TGCAGTGCCCCGACTAGCGGGGAAGAGACCCAGTACTTC	CSAPTSGEETQYF
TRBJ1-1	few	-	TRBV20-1	TGCAGTGCTAAAATTACCACGAACACTGAAGCTTTCTTT	CSAKITTNTEAFF
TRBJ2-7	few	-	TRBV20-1	TGCAGTGCTTCTCCTTCCCCTAGTTCGGGGGCCATCAATAAGCCCTACGAGCAGTACTTC	CSASPSPSSGAINKPYEQYF
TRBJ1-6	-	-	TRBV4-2	TGTGCCAGCAGCCAAGGTACCGGCCCGGGGACGTTTTCACCCCTCCACTTT	CASSQGTGPGTFSPLHF
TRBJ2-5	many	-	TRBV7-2	TGTGCCAGCAGACGACAGGCCCAAGAGACCCAGTACTTC	CASRRQAQETQYF
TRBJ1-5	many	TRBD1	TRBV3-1	TGCGCCAGCAGCCAGGACAGGGATCAGCCCCAGCATTTT	CASSQDRDQPQHF
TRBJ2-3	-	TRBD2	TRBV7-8	TGTGCCAGCAGCTCCTTGACTAGCGGGGACACAGATACGCAGTATTTT	CASSSLTSGDTDTQYF
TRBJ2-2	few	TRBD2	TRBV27	TGTGCCAGCAGTCCCACATATCCGGGACTAGGGACCGGGGAGCTGTTTTTT	CASSPTYPGLGTGELFF
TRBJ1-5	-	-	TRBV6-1	TGTGCCAGCAGTAAGACAGTTAATAGCAATCAGCCCCAGCATTTT	CASSKTVNSNQPQHF
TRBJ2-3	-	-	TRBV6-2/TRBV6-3	TGTGCCAGCAGTTACTCTAAGTACTACACAGATACGCAGTATTTT	CASSYSKYYTDTQYF
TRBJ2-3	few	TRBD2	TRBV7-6	TGTGCCAGCAGCCACCCGGGACTAGCGGGGGGCGACACAGATACGCAGTATTTT	CASSHPGLAGGDTDTQYF
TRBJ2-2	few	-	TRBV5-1	TGCGCCAGCAGTCGCCTTGCCCGGGACGGTTCGAACACCGGGGAGCTGTTTTTT	CASSRLARDGSNTGELFF
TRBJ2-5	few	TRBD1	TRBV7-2	TGTGCCAGCAGCTCGGTTGCGGGACAGGTTTTCTGGGAGACCCAGTACTTC	CASSSVAGQVFWETQYF
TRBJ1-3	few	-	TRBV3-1	TGTGCCAGCAGCCGGACCGACGGCTACTCTGGAAACACCATATATTTT	CASSRTDGYSGNTIYF
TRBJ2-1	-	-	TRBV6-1	TGTGCCAGCAGGGTGGGGGGTTCCTCCTCGCAGTTCTTC	CASRVGGSSSQFF
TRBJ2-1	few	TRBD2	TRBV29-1	TGCAGCGTTGTTGGACTAGCGGGGGGCGTCTCCTACAATGAGCAGTTCTTC	CSVVGLAGGVSYNEQFF
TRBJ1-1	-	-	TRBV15	TGTGCCACCAGCAGACAGGGTTTTGACACTGAAGCTTTCTTT	CATSRQGFDTEAFF
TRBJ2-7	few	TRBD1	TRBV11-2	TGTGCCAGCAGCTTAGTCTTTGGGACAGGAATTCCCTACGAGCAGTACTTC	CASSLVFGTGIPYEQYF
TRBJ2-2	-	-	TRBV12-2	TGTGCAAGTCTCCTCCCGACTACATCGTTTTCCGGGGAGCTGTTTTTT	CASLLPTTSFSGELFF
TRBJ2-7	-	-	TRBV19	TGTGCCAGTAGTCCTACTACTTGGGACAACTCCTATGAGCAGTACTTC	CASSPTTWDNSYEQYF
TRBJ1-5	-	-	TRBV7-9	TGTGCCAGCAGCTTATCCGGGTCCCGGGGTCAGCCCCAGCATTTT	CASSLSGSRGQPQHF
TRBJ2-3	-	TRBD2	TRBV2	TGTGCCAGCAAACAAAGGGAGCGGGGGTACACAGATACGCAGTATTTT	CASKQRERGYTDTQYF
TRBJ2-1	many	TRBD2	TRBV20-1	TGCAGTGCTAGTGGGCAGGGAGGACTAGCGGGGCCCTATATCTACAATGAGCAGTTCTTC	CSASGQGGLAGPYIYNEQFF
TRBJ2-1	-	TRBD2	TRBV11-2	TGTGCCAGCAGCTCAAGTGGGGCTAGCGGATACAATGAGCAGTTCTTC	CASSSSGASGYNEQFF
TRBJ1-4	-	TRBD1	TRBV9	TGTGCCAGCAGCGGTGGGACAGCCTATCGGGATGAAAAACTGTTTTTT	CASSGGTAYRDEKLFF
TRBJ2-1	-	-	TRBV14	TGTGCCAGCAGCCAAGCAGGGGGGTTGGAGCAGTTCTTC	CASSQAGGLEQFF
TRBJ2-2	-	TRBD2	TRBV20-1	TGCAGTGCTAGGGCAACTAGCGGGAGGCACCTTACCGGGGAGCTGTTTTTT	CSARATSGRHLTGELFF
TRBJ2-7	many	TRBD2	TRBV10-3	TGTGCCATATCGGAGCGGGAAAGCTCCTACGAGCAGTACTTC	CAISERESSYEQYF
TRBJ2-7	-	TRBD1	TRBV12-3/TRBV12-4	TGTGCCAGCAGTTTCCTTTATGGACAGGGATCCTACGAGCAGTACTTC	CASSFLYGQGSYEQYF
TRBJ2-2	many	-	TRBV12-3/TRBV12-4	TGTGCCAGCAGTCCCTTCACCGGGGAGCTGTTTTTT	CASSPFTGELFF
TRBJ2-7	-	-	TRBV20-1	TGCAGGACTGCGGAGGGCCAGTACTTC	CRTAEGQYF
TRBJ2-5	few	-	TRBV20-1	TGCAGTGCTAGAAGAGGGGTTACGGAGACCCAGTACTTC	CSARRGVTETQYF
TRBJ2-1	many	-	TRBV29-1	TGCAGCGTTGATTCCCGAGGCGATGAGCAGTTCTTC	CSVDSRGDEQFF
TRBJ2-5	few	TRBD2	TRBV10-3	TGTGCCATCAGTGAGTACTCTAGCGGGGAATACCAAGAGACCCAGTACTTC	CAISEYSSGEYQETQYF
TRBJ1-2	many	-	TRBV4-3	TGCGCCAGCAGCCAAGATCCGGTCTATGGCTACACCTTC	CASSQDPVYGYTF
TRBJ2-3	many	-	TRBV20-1	TGCAGTGCTGCCGGGACCTCGGGCGCTCGCACAGATACGCAGTATTTT	CSAAGTSGARTDTQYF
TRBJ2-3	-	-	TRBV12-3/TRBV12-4	TGTGCCAGCATTGGGACTCCTCAAAGGAATACGCAGTATTTT	CASIGTPQRNTQYF
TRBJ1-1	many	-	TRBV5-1	TGCGCCAGCAGCTTGGGGTCAGGACACGCGGGCACTGAAGCTTTCTTT	CASSLGSGHAGTEAFF
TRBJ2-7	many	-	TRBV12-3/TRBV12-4	TGTGCCAGCAGCACCGACGGTACCCCCAACCACGAGCAGTACTTC	CASSTDGTPNHEQYF
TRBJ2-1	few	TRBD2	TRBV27	TGTGCCAGCAGTTTATCTAGGTCGGCTAGCGGGAGAGGGGAGCAGTTCTTC	CASSLSRSASGRGEQFF
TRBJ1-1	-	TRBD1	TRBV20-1	TGCAGTCCAAGACAGGGGACCTTTGGAGCTTTCTTT	CSPRQGTFGAFF
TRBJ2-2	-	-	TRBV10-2	TGCGCCAGCAAAGACAGGAGGAACACCGGGGAGCTGTTTTTT	CASKDRRNTGELFF
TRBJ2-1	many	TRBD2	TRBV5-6	TGTGCCAGCAGCTCCCTGGCAACTAGCGGGAACTACAATGAGCAGTTCTTC	CASSSLATSGNYNEQFF
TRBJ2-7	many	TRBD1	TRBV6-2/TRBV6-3	TGTGCCAGCAGTCAACAGGGGTACTACGAGCAGTACTTC	CASSQQGYYEQYF
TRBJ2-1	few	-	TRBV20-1	TGCAGTGCCCCTTCAGGGTGGAATGAGCAGTTCTTC	CSAPSGWNEQFF